This TCR beta chain was observed in a study of blood T cell repertoires in COVID-19. Study at large: Specimens from acute and convalescent COVID-19 originated in the United States, Italy and Spain. From T cells, B-cell-depleted T cells, or PBMCs came the material, which was cDNA or gDNA.

CDR1 and CDR2 from the germline V gene are MNHEY and SVGAGI. The CDR3 contains 16 residues. Trimming took 0 bases from V and 0 from J, leaving 11 bases between them. How the authors handled the data: Nucleated cell number was recorded as an estimate derived from reference gene primer amplification. The protocol was immunoSEQ multiplex PCR, while the TCRdb copy is restricted to in-frame clones and leaves out a portion. Clone size and V and J calls were adopted from that table, with D and trimming inferred from the DNA. The sample holds approximately 94,000 clones; about 79% are singletons and the top ten take 20% to 30%. The sample holds a few counts of this clone.

The origin of this receptor is a man in his fifties or sixties with acute or convalescent COVID-19. J is TRBJ1-1 and V is TRBV6-5; D gene ambiguous. Sequences were obtained from peripheral blood. CDR3 sequence (DNA): TGTGCCAGCAGTTACTCGACGGGGTCCATGAACACTGAAGCTTTCTTT. Translated: CASSYSTGSMNTEAFF.